Each of the 18 T cell receptor beta chains below was sequenced from the same sample in a study of T cell responses to AZD1222 COVID-19 vaccine. Sequencing used immunoSEQ multiplex PCR; TCRdb keeps in-frame clones, though not all of them. In the table there are 150,000 to 200,000 clones, just under 90% of which are singletons. The specimen was peripheral blood, collected 28 days after the second dose of the MenACWY control vaccine. These receptors were collected from an adult who received the MenACWY meningococcal vaccine as a control.

V usage is TRBV21-1 and J usage is TRBJ2-3; TRBD2 is the table's D call and was not checked against the DNA. TRBV21-1 counts as a pseudogene. CDR3 length: 16 residues. The CDR3 reads CASSPDERGVTDTQYF. CDR3 coding DNA: TGTGCCAGCTCCCCGGACGAGCGGGGCGTCACAGATACGCAGTATTTT.

This chain joins TRBV28 and TRBJ2-6; D is uncertain. Trimming took off 2 bases at V and 2 bases at J, with 10 bases between the two ends. Germline V gene lookup returns CDR1 MDHEN and CDR2 SYDVKM. The CDR3 sequence is 16 residues long. The CDR3 spells CASSLATTPGANVLTF. As DNA, the CDR3 is TGTGCCAGCAGTTTAGCGACAACTCCTGGGGCCAACGTCCTGACTTTC.

This clone occurred once. The rearrangement uses TRBV6-5 and TRBJ2-7; the D gene is possibly TRBD2 (5 bases). Germline V gene data show CDR1 as MNHEY and CDR2 as SVGAGI. The length of the CDR3 is 13 residues. The ends were cut back, 5 bases at V and 0 bases at J, with 8 bases in the middle. The CDR3 bases are TGTGCCAGCAGTCGAGGGAGCTCCTACGAGCAGTACTTC. Its protein product is CASSRGSSYEQYF.

The rearrangement links TRBV27 to TRBJ2-7; 13 nucleotides line up with TRBD2. The CDR3 has 15 residues. J lost 3 bases, V lost 8 bases, and 7 bases had no gene match. Germline V lookup: CDR1 MNHEY, CDR2 SMNVEV (reference sequence). CDR3 residues: CASRQLAGGGYEQYF. The CDR3 coding sequence is TGTGCCAGCCGCCAACTAGCGGGAGGGGGCTACGAGCAGTACTTC.

The V and J genes are TRBV29-1 and TRBJ2-7; 9 bases align to TRBD1. V shed 5 bases, J shed 0 bases, and the junction held 8 bases outside the gene matches. The germline V gene encodes CDR1 SQVTM and CDR2 ANQGSEA. The CDR3 contains 15 residues. Here the CDR3 reads CSVKDRGDHSYEQYF. DNA of the CDR3: TGCAGCGTTAAGGACAGGGGCGATCACTCCTACGAGCAGTACTTC.

The CDR3 is CASSQGPGRDTEAFF. CDR3 DNA: TGTGCCAGCAGCCAAGGGCCCGGGCGAGACACTGAAGCTTTCTTT. The rearrangement joins TRBV3-1 (or the pseudogene TRBV3-2) to TRBJ1-1, with D hard to call. CDR3 length: 15 amino acids. Trimming took off 1 base at V and 3 bases at J, with 12 bases between the two ends. Germline-derived CDR1 and CDR2 are LGHDT and YNNKEL (reference sequence).

The gene calls are TRBV6-5 and TRBJ2-5; D is undetermined. The CDR3 runs 12 residues. In germline, CDR1 is MNHEY, CDR2 SVGAGI. The V end lost 6 bases, the J end lost 1 base, and 6 bases lay between the germline ends. The CDR3 region has the DNA TGTGCCAGCAGGGCTTTCCAAGAGACCCAGTACTTC. It specifies CASRAFQETQYF.

The chain links TRBV30 to TRBJ1-2; weak D call: TRBD1 (6 bases). The CDR3 has 12 residues. Germline V gives CDR1 GTSNPN, CDR2 SVGIG (reference sequence). Trimming took 1 base from V and 7 from J, leaving 10 bases between them. CDR3 nucleotide sequence: TGTGCCTGGAGTGAGGGGGAGGGTGGCTACACCTTC. Encoded protein: CAWSEGEGGYTF.

This chain uses TRBV15 with TRBJ2-7, with D possibly matching TRBD1 (5 bases). The length of the CDR3 is 16 residues. Trimming pared 2 bases from V and 0 bases from J, leaving 14 bases between. In germline, CDR1 is LNHNV, CDR2 YYDKDF (reference sequence). The CDR3 DNA reads as TGTGCCACCAGCAGAATAGACAGCCTTAGCTCCTACGAGCAGTACTTC. Translation: CATSRIDSLSSYEQYF.

The gene calls are TRBV28 and TRBJ1-1; perhaps TRBD1 as D (5 bases). V lost 1 base and J 5 bases, leaving 17 bases between the germline ends. The germline CDR1 and CDR2 sequences are MDHEN and SYDVKM. CDR3 length: 16 residues. The CDR3 is CASSLLGGLGGTEAFF. The CDR3 DNA reads as TGTGCCAGCAGTTTATTAGGAGGCCTGGGGGGGACTGAAGCTTTCTTT.

The gene calls are TRBV6-2 or TRBV6-3 and TRBJ1-1; unclear D gene. The V end lost 3 bases, the J end lost 10 bases, and 15 bases lay between the germline ends. Looked up from germline, CDR1 is MNHEY and CDR2 is SVGEGT. The CDR3 has 13 residues. The CDR3 DNA reads as TGTGCCAGCAGTTATCTTCGGGGTAGTTCAGCTTTCTTT. Residues: CASSYLRGSSAFF.

The rearrangement joins TRBV6-5 to TRBJ1-1, with D uncertain. The V end lost 7 bases, the J end lost 1 base, and 10 bases lay between the germline ends. The length of the CDR3 is 13 residues. Germline CDR1 and CDR2: MNHEY and SVGAGI. In DNA form, the CDR3 reads TGTGCCAGCACCGAACGGACGAACACTGAAGCTTTCTTT. This codes for CASTERTNTEAFF.

The rearrangement joins TRBV19 to TRBJ2-1; 12 nucleotides align to TRBD2. CDR3 length: 17 residues. Germline V gene lookup returns CDR1 LNHDA and CDR2 SQIVND (reference sequence). V shed 1 base, J shed 6 bases, and the junction held 7 bases outside the gene matches. CDR3 amino acids: CASSIGQTSGSRNEQFF. In DNA form, the CDR3 reads TGTGCCAGTAGTATAGGGCAGACTAGCGGGAGCCGCAATGAGCAGTTCTTC. Drawing the rest from reference TRBV19 and TRBJ2-1, the complete variable domain is DGGITQSPKYLFRKEGQNVTLSCEQNLNHDAMYWYRQDPGQGLRLIYYSQIVNDFQKGDIAEGYSVSREKKESFPLTVTSAQKNPTAFYLCASSIGQTSGSRNEQFFGPGTRLTVL.

The chain joins TRBV10-3 to TRBJ1-2, with TRBD1 matching 8 bases. Germline trimming cut 6 bases from V and 8 bases from J; bases unmatched to any gene: 5. This CDR3 region has 12 residues. Germline CDR1 reads ENHRY; CDR2 reads SYGVKD. DNA of the CDR3: TGTGCCATCAGAACAGGGGGAGCGGGCTACACCTTC. Its protein is CAIRTGGAGYTF.

The chain uses TRBV10-1 and TRBJ2-3, with 14 bases that match TRBD2. CDR3 length equals 18 residues. Germline V CDR1 and CDR2: WNHNN, SYGVQD (reference sequence). Trimming removed 9 bases from V and 3 bases from J; junction bases left unmatched: 14. DNA of the CDR3: TGCGCCAGACCCGGACTAGCGGGAGGCCTTAACCTAACAGATACGCAGTATTTT. Amino acid sequence: CARPGLAGGLNLTDTQYF.

The chain combines TRBV28 with TRBJ1-4; no firm D call. The CDR3 loop spans 12 amino acids. Germline-derived CDR1 and CDR2 are MDHEN and SYDVKM. The V gene lost 4 bases and the J gene lost 8 bases, with 8 bases spanning the gap. The CDR3 spells CASSSLQEKLFF. CDR3 coding DNA: TGTGCCAGCAGTTCCCTCCAGGAAAAACTGTTTTTT.

This chain uses TRBV19 with TRBJ2-7; the D gene is possibly TRBD2 (6 bases). Trimming pared 4 bases from V and 7 bases from J, leaving 26 bases between. Germline V gene sequence: CDR1 LNHDA, CDR2 SQIVND (reference sequence). The CDR3 is 17 amino acids. For the CDR3, the DNA is TGTGCCAGTAGTACCTCCGGGGCAGTCACTTCGGCGGGAGAGCAGTACTTC. Translating gives CASSTSGAVTSAGEQYF.

The rearrangement links TRBV28 to TRBJ1-2; D is possibly TRBD1 (5 bases). Between the trimmed V and J ends, which lost 2 bases and 7 bases, there was a span of 8 bases. The CDR3 has 12 residues. Germline assignment: CDR1 MDHEN and CDR2 SYDVKM. The CDR3 here is CASSLGGGGYTF. DNA for the CDR3: TGTGCCAGCAGTTTAGGTGGGGGTGGCTACACCTTC.